The 22 T cell receptor beta chains below were found in one sample sequenced in a study of OX40 agonist ivuxolimab in advanced cancers. Profiled with immunoSEQ multiplex PCR; TCRdb holds only in-frame clones, not every one. This table holds tens of thousands of clones, roughly 80% found once. The source material was CD4+ or CD8+ T cells sorted from blood, sampled in a trial of the OX40 agonist ivuxolimab. The receptors shown here come from an adult with an advanced solid tumor such as melanoma, head and neck, liver or kidney cancer.

This chain connects TRBV7-3 to TRBJ1-1; the D is unclear. The germline V gene has CDR1 SGHTA and CDR2 FQGTGA. This CDR3 contains 16 residues. The germline V and J ends were trimmed by 1 base and 5 bases, with 17 bases remaining between them. CDR3: CASSLIQVRSGTEAFF. The CDR3 nucleotides read TGTGCCAGCAGCTTAATCCAGGTGCGGTCGGGGACTGAAGCTTTCTTT. The full variable domain, rest sourced from reference TRBV7-3 and TRBJ1-1, is GAGVSQTPSNKVTEKGKYVELRCDPISGHTALYWYRQSLGQGPEFLIYFQGTGAADDSGLPNDRFFAVRPEGSVSTLKIQRTERGDSAVYLCASSLIQVRSGTEAFFGQGTRLTVV.

The V call is TRBV19, the J call TRBJ2-7; the D gene is possibly TRBD2 (5 bases). The germline V gene encodes CDR1 LNHDA and CDR2 SQIVND (reference sequence). The CDR3 covers 16 residues. V was trimmed by 3 bases and J by 0 bases, leaving 15 bases between them. DNA of the CDR3: TGTGCCAGTAGTATGACTCGCGGGTGGAGCTCCTACGAGCAGTACTTC. It translates to CASSMTRGWSSYEQYF.

In DNA, the CDR3 is TGCAGCGTTATAGAGTTCGATAGCAATCAGCCCCAGCATTTT. The encoded protein is CSVIEFDSNQPQHF. The V call is TRBV29-1, the J call TRBJ1-5; D is unclear. V gave up 5 bases and J gave up 0 bases, with 11 bases separating them. Per germline, CDR1 SQVTM and CDR2 ANQGSEA. There are 14 residues in the CDR3.

The chain is built from TRBV28 and TRBJ2-6; the match to TRBD2 covers 7 bases. Germline assignment: CDR1 MDHEN and CDR2 SYDVKM. The V gene end was trimmed by 6 bases and the J gene end by 13 bases; junction bases not matched to a gene: 6. CDR3 length equals 12 residues. The CDR3 DNA reads TGTGCCAGCAGACCCGTGGGGGGGGTCCTGACTTTC. As protein: CASRPVGGVLTF.

This chain connects TRBV6-5 to TRBJ2-3; unclear D gene. V was pared by 7 bases and J by 1 base, with 9 bases between. The CDR3 extends over 13 amino acids. The germline gives CDR1 MNHEY, CDR2 SVGAGI. CDR3 in amino acids: CASIAVGTDTQYF. CDR3 bases: TGTGCCAGCATAGCAGTCGGCACAGATACGCAGTATTTT.

V and J are TRBV7-2 and TRBJ2-7; D is perhaps TRBD1 (5 bases). The V gene lost 1 base and the J gene lost 3 bases, with 13 bases spanning the gap. Germline lookup yields CDR1 SGHTA and CDR2 FQGNSA. The CDR3 covers 15 residues. The CDR3 here is CASSLGAGKGYEQYF. The DNA of the CDR3 is TGTGCCAGCAGCTTAGGGGCAGGGAAAGGCTACGAGCAGTACTTC.

The chain combines TRBV6-6 with TRBJ2-7, with D maybe TRBD1 (6 bases). The V end lost 7 bases, the J end lost 2 bases, and 21 bases lay between the germline ends. CDR1 and CDR2 from the germline V gene are MNHNY and SVGAGI (reference sequence). The CDR3 runs to 16 residues. CDR3 DNA: TGTGCCAGCACTTCGACAGGCGAGTTTAAAACCTACGAGCAGTACTTC. Translated: CASTSTGEFKTYEQYF.

The V call is TRBV5-1, the J call TRBJ2-5; D perhaps matches TRBD1 (5 bases). Germline V gene data show CDR1 as SGHRS and CDR2 as YFSETQ. V shed 0 bases and J shed 0 bases, with 6 bases lying between them. This CDR3 contains 14 residues. The DNA of the CDR3 is TGCGCCAGCAGCTTGGGACAGTACCAAGAGACCCAGTACTTC. Translated: CASSLGQYQETQYF.

This clone was detected only once. The chain uses TRBV28 and TRBJ1-1, with 7 bases lining up with TRBD1. The germline V gene has CDR1 MDHEN and CDR2 SYDVKM. This CDR3 has 14 amino acids. With 6 bases clipped from V and 13 bases from J, the junction kept 17 bases outside the gene matches. The CDR3 spells CASSQQVEQGFIFF. In DNA, the CDR3 is TGTGCCAGCAGCCAACAAGTAGAACAGGGGTTTATTTTCTTT.

This chain uses TRBV7-2 with TRBJ2-7, with a possible D match to TRBD2 (5 bases). CDR3 length equals 14 residues. The germline CDR1 and CDR2 sequences are SGHTA and FQGNSA. V lost 2 bases and J 3 bases, leaving 11 bases between the germline ends. The CDR3 DNA reads TGTGCCAGCAGCTTAACTAGAGCACACTACGAGCAGTACTTC. Translation: CASSLTRAHYEQYF. Full variable domain (missing parts from reference TRBV7-2 and TRBJ2-7): GAGVSQSPSNKVTEKGKDVELRCDPISGHTALYWYRQSLGQGLEFLIYFQGNSAPDKSGLPSDRFSAERTGGSVSTLTIQRTQQEDSAVYLCASSLTRAHYEQYFGPGTRLTVT.

This chain joins TRBV15 and TRBJ1-1; 9 positions agree with TRBD1. Germline CDR1 reads LNHNV; CDR2 reads YYDKDF (reference sequence). This CDR3 is 15 amino acids long. J lost 1 base, V lost 3 bases, and 3 bases had no gene match. In DNA, the CDR3 is TGTGCCACCAGCAGGGGGGGACAGGGGAACACTGAAGCTTTCTTT. It specifies CATSRGGQGNTEAFF.

The rearrangement uses TRBV5-1 and TRBJ1-2, with D possibly matching TRBD1 (5 bases). Germline CDR1 is SGHRS and CDR2 is YFSETQ. This CDR3 comprises 14 residues. V lost 0 bases and J lost 0, with 6 bases in between. DNA for the CDR3: TGCGCCAGCAGCTTGGCGACAGCTAACTATGGCTACACCTTC. Residues: CASSLATANYGYTF. Looking up the rest from reference TRBV5-1 and TRBJ1-2 gives the full variable domain: KAGVTQTPRYLIKTRGQQVTLSCSPISGHRSVSWYQQTPGQGLQFLFEYFSETQRNKGNFPGRFSGRQFSNSRSEMNVSTLELGDSALYLCASSLATANYGYTFGSGTRLTVV.

The chain recombines TRBV5-4 with TRBJ2-6; a weak D match, TRBD2 (5 bases). The V end was cut by 4 bases, the J end by 4 bases, with 12 bases between. Germline CDR1 SGHNT, CDR2 YYREEE (reference sequence). The CDR3 sequence is 15 residues long. In nucleotides, the CDR3 is TGTGCCAGCAGCCCCCGGGAAGCCGGGGCCAACGTCCTGACTTTC. It yields the protein CASSPREAGANVLTF.

The rearrangement links TRBV11-2 to TRBJ1-2; 7 nucleotides align to TRBD1. The CDR3 is 14 amino acids. Germline V gives CDR1 SGHAT, CDR2 FQNNGV. The V gene end was trimmed by 5 bases and the J gene end by 4 bases; junction bases not matched to a gene: 7. This chain's CDR3 is CASSPAPGGYGYTF. The CDR3 nucleotides read TGTGCCAGCAGCCCAGCCCCAGGGGGCTATGGCTACACCTTC. Based on the CDR3 plus reference TRBV11-2 and TRBJ1-2, the full variable domain is EAGVAQSPRYKIIEKRQSVAFWCNPISGHATLYWYQQILGQGPKLLIQFQNNGVVDDSQLPKDRFSAERLKGVDSTLKIQPAKLEDSAVYLCASSPAPGGYGYTFGSGTRLTVV.

Only one count was recorded for this clone. V is TRBV29-1 and J is TRBJ2-5; 8 positions agree with TRBD2. CDR1 and CDR2 (germline): SQVTM, ANQGSEA. The CDR3 covers 13 residues. V shed 6 bases and J 5 bases; nucleotides not matched to a gene: 8. DNA for the CDR3: TGCAGCGTGCTAAGCGGGAGTAGCGAGACCCAGTACTTC. Protein sequence: CSVLSGSSETQYF.

This chain joins TRBV5-1 and TRBJ2-3; 11 bases align to TRBD1. V shed 4 bases and J 4 bases; nucleotides not matched to a gene: 5. CDR3 size: 15 residues. The V gene's germline CDR1 is SGHRS and CDR2 YFSETQ. CDR3 DNA sequence: TGCGCCAGCAGCATTGGACAGGGGGCATCAGATACGCAGTATTTT. Its protein is CASSIGQGASDTQYF.

The chain joins TRBV7-2 to TRBJ1-2, with a tentative D call TRBD1 (6 bases). Looked up from germline, CDR1 is SGHTA and CDR2 is FQGNSA. This CDR3 has 13 amino acids. The V end was cut by 6 bases, the J end by 5 bases, with 13 bases between. DNA for the CDR3: TGTGCCAGCAGATCGGGGGGCAGGTATGGCTACACCTTC. Its protein product is CASRSGGRYGYTF.

This clone qualifies as medium-sized. This sequence joins TRBV11-2 and TRBJ2-3, with D unresolved. V was shortened by 2 bases and J by 1 base, with 13 bases between the two germline ends. The CDR3 has 16 residues. CDR1 is SGHAT, CDR2 FQNNGV, per germline. DNA of the CDR3: TGTGCCAGCAGCTTAACGGTTGGGTCTGGCACAGATACGCAGTATTTT. Protein: CASSLTVGSGTDTQYF.

The rearrangement uses TRBV13 and TRBJ2-7; D is unclear. This CDR3 comprises 14 residues. Germline assignment: CDR1 PRHDT and CDR2 FYEKMQ (reference sequence). V shed 8 bases and J shed 3 bases, with 17 bases lying between them. CDR3 sequence: CASATTGIGYEQYF. As DNA, the CDR3 is TGTGCCAGCGCCACAACGGGCATCGGCTACGAGCAGTACTTC. Using reference TRBV13 and TRBJ2-7 for the parts outside the CDR3, the full variable domain is AAGVIQSPRHLIKEKRETATLKCYPIPRHDTVYWYQQGPGQDPQFLISFYEKMQSDKGSIPDRFSAQQFSDYHSELNMSSLELGDSALYFCASATTGIGYEQYFGPGTRLTVT.

The rearrangement links TRBV5-4 to TRBJ2-3, with TRBD2 identical over 7 bases. With 2 bases clipped from V and 0 bases from J, the junction kept 3 bases outside the gene matches. Germline CDR1 reads SGHNT; CDR2 reads YYREEE (reference sequence). The CDR3 covers 15 residues. DNA of the CDR3: TGTGCCAGCAGCTTAAGCGGGGCTAGCACAGATACGCAGTATTTT. It encodes CASSLSGASTDTQYF.

The chain carries TRBV5-1 and TRBJ2-7; 8 bases map to TRBD2. V gave up 3 bases and J gave up 0 bases; unmatched junction bases: 8. From germline, CDR1 is SGHRS and CDR2 YFSETQ. The CDR3 extends over 16 amino acids. The CDR3 DNA sequence: TGCGCCAGCAGCTGGACCTTAGCGGGACCCTCCTACGAGCAGTACTTC. The encoded protein is CASSWTLAGPSYEQYF. Looking up the rest from reference TRBV5-1 and TRBJ2-7 gives the full variable domain: KAGVTQTPRYLIKTRGQQVTLSCSPISGHRSVSWYQQTPGQGLQFLFEYFSETQRNKGNFPGRFSGRQFSNSRSEMNVSTLELGDSALYLCASSWTLAGPSYEQYFGPGTRLTVT.

This chain connects TRBV9 to TRBJ2-5; D gene uncertain. Germline lookup yields CDR1 SGDLS and CDR2 YYNGEE. V lost 4 bases, J lost 5 bases, and 15 bases lay in between. The CDR3 spans 14 residues. CDR3: CASSPIFWAETQYF. Here the CDR3 DNA reads TGTGCCAGCAGCCCAATTTTTTGGGCGGAGACCCAGTACTTC.